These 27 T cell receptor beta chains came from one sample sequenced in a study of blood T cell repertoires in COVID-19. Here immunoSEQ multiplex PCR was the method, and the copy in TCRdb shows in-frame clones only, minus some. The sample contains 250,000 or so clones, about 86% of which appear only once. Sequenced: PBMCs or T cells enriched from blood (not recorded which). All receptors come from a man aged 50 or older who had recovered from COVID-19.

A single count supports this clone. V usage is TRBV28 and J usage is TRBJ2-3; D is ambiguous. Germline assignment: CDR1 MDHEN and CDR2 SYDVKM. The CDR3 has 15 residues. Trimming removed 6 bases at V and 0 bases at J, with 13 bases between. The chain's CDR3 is CASSFARSSTDTQYF. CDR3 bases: TGTGCCAGCAGCTTCGCTCGGAGTAGCACAGATACGCAGTATTTT. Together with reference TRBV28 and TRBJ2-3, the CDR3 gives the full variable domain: DVKVTQSSRYLVKRTGEKVFLECVQDMDHENMFWYRQDPGLGLRLIYFSYDVKMKEKGDIPEGYSVSREKKERFSLILESASTNQTSMYLCASSFARSSTDTQYFGPGTRLTVL.

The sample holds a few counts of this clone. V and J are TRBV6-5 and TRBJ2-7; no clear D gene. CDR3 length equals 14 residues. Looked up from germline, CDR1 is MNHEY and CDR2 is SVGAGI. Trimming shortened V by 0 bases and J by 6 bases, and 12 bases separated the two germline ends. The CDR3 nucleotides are TGTGCCAGCAGTTACTCGTCAGCGCAAGTCGAGCAGTACTTC. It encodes CASSYSSAQVEQYF.

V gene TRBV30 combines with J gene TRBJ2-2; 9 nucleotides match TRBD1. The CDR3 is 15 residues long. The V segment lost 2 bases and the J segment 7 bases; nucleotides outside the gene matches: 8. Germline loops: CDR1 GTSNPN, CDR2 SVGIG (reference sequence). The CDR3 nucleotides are TGTGCCTGGAGTTCCCCGGGACAGGGTGGCGGGGAGCTGTTTTTT. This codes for CAWSSPGQGGGELFF.

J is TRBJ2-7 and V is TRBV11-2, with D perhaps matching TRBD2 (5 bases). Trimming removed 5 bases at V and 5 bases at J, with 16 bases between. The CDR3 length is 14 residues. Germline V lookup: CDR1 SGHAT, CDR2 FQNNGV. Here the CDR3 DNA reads TGTGCCAGCAGCGGACTCCGGGGATTGAACGAGCAGTACTTC. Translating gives CASSGLRGLNEQYF. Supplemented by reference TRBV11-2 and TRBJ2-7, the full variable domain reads EAGVAQSPRYKIIEKRQSVAFWCNPISGHATLYWYQQILGQGPKLLIQFQNNGVVDDSQLPKDRFSAERLKGVDSTLKIQPAKLEDSAVYLCASSGLRGLNEQYFGPGTRLTVT.

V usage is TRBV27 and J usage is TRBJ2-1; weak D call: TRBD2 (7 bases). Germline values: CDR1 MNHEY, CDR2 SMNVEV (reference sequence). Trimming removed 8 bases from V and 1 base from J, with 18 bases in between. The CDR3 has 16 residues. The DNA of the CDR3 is TGTGCCAGCGGAACGGTCGGGGGGCTGTCCTACAATGAGCAGTTCTTC. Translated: CASGTVGGLSYNEQFF.

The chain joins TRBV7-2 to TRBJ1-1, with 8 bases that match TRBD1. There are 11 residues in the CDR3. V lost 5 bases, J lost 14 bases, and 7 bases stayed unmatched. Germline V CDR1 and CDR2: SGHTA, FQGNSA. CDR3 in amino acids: CASSPGQGQFF. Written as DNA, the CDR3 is TGTGCCAGCAGCCCAGGACAGGGTCAATTCTTT.

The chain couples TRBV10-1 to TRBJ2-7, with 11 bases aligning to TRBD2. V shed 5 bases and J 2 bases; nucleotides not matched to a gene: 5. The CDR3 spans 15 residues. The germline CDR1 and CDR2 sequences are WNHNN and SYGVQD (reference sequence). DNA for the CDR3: TGCGCCAGCAGTTCCGGGACTAGCGGTCCCTACGAGCAGTACTTC. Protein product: CASSSGTSGPYEQYF.

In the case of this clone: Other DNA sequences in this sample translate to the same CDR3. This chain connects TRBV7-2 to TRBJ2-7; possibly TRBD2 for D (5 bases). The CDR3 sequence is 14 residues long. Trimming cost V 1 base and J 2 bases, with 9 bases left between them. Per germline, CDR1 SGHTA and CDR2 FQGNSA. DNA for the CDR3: TGTGCCAGCAGCTTAGGCGGGTCCACCTACGAGCAGTACTTC. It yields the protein CASSLGGSTYEQYF. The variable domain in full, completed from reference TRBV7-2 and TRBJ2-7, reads GAGVSQSPSNKVTEKGKDVELRCDPISGHTALYWYRQSLGQGLEFLIYFQGNSAPDKSGLPSDRFSAERTGGSVSTLTIQRTQQEDSAVYLCASSLGGSTYEQYFGPGTRLTVT.

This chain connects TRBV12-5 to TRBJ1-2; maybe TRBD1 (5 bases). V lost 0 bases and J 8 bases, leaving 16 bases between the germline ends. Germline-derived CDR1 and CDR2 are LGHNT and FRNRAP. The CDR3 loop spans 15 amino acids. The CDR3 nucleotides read TGTGCTAGTGGTTTGGTACGAGACAGTGCAGTCGGCTACACCTTC. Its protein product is CASGLVRDSAVGYTF.

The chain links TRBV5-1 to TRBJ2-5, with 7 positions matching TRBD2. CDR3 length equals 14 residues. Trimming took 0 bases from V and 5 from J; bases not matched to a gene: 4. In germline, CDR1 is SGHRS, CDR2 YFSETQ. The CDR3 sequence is CASSLAGLEETQYF. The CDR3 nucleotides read TGCGCCAGCAGCTTGGCCGGACTAGAGGAGACCCAGTACTTC.

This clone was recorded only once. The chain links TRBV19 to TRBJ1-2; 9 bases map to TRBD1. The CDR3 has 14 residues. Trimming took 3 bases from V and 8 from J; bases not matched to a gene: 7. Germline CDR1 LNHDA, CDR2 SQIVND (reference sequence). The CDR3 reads CASSMTDRGAGYTF. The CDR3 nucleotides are TGTGCCAGTAGTATGACGGACAGGGGCGCGGGCTACACCTTC.

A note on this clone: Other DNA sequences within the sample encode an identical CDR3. Here the CDR3 reads CASSPGTSGPYEQYF. CDR3 DNA: TGTGCCAGCTCACCCGGGACTAGCGGGCCCTACGAGCAGTACTTC. V gene TRBV18 combines with J gene TRBJ2-7; 12 bases align to TRBD2. CDR1 is KGHSH, CDR2 LQKENI, per germline. With V trimmed by 3 bases and J by 2 bases, 2 bases remained unmatched. CDR3 length equals 15 residues.

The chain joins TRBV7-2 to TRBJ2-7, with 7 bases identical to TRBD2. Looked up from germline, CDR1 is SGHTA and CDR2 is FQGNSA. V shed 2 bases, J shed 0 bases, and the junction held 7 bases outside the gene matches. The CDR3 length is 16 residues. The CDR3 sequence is CASSLLGRVGSYEQYF. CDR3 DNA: TGTGCCAGCAGCTTACTAGGGAGGGTGGGCTCCTACGAGCAGTACTTC.

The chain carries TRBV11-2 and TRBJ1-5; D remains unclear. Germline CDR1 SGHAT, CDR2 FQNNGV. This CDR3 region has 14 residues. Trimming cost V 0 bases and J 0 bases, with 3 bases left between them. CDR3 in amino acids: CASSLDHSNQPQHF. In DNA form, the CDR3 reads TGTGCCAGCAGCTTAGATCATAGCAATCAGCCCCAGCATTTT.

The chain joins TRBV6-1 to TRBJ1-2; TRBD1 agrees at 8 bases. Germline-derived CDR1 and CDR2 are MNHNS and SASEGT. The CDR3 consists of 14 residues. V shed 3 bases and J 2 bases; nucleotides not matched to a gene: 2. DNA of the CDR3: TGTGCCAGCAGTGAGTGGGACAGGAACTATGGCTACACCTTC. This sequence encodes CASSEWDRNYGYTF.

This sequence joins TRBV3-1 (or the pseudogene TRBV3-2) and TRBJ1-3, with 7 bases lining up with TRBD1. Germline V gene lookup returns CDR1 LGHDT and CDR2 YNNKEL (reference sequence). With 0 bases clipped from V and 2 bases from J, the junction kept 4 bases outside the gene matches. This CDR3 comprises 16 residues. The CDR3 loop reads CASSQEQGLAGNTIYF. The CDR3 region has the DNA TGTGCCAGCAGCCAAGAACAGGGGTTAGCTGGAAACACCATATATTTT.

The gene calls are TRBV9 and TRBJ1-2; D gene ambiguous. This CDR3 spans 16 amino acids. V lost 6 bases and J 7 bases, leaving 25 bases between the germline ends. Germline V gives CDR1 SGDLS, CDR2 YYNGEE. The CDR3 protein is CASTLSRGSITSGYTF. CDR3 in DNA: TGTGCCAGCACCCTAAGTCGGGGAAGCATCACTAGTGGCTACACCTTC.

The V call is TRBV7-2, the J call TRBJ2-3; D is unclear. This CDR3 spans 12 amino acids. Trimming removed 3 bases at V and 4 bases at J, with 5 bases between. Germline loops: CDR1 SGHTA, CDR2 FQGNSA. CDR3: CASSLYSDTQYF. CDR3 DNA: TGTGCCAGCAGCTTGTATTCAGATACGCAGTATTTT.

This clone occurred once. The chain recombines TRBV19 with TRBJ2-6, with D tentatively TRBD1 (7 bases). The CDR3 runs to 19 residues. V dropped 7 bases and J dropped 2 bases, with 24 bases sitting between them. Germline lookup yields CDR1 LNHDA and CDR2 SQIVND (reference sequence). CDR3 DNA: TGTGCCAGTACCCCTCTCGCCGCAGGGGGGATCACTGGGGCCAACGTCCTGACTTTC. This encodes CASTPLAAGGITGANVLTF.

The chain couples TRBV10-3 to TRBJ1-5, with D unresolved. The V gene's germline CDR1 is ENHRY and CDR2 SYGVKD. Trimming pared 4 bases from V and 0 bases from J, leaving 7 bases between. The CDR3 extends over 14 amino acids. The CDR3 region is CAISAEYSNQPQHF. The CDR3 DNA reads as TGTGCCATCAGTGCAGAATATAGCAATCAGCCCCAGCATTTT.

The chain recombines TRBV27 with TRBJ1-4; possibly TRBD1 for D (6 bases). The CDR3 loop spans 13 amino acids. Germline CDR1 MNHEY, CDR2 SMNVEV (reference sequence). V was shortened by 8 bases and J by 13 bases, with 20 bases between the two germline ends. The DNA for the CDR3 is TGTGCCAGCTCTGGGGGGGCATCAAGTTCACTGTTTTTT. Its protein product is CASSGGASSSLFF.

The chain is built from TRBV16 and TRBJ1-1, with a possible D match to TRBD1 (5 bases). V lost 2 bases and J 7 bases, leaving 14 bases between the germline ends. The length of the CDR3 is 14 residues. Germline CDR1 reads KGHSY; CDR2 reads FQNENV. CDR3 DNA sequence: TGTGCCAGCAGCCAACCCGGGGGAGTCAATGAAGCTTTCTTT. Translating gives CASSQPGGVNEAFF.

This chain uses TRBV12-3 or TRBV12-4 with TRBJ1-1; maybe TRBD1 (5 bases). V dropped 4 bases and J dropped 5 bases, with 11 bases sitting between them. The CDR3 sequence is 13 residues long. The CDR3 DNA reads TGTGCCAGCAGTTGGGGCTCAATGACTGAAGCTTTCTTT. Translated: CASSWGSMTEAFF.

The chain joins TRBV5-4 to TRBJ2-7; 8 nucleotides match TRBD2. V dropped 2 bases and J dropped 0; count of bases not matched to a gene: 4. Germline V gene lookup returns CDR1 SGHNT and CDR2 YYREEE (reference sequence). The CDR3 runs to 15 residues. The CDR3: CASSFQRGNSYEQYF. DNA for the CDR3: TGTGCCAGCAGCTTCCAGCGGGGGAACTCCTACGAGCAGTACTTC.

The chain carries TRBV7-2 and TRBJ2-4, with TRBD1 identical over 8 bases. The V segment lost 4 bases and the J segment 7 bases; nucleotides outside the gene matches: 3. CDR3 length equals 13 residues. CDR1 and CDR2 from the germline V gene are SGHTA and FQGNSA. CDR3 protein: CASSSRQGNIQYF. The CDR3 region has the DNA TGTGCCAGCAGCTCCAGACAGGGGAACATTCAGTACTTC.

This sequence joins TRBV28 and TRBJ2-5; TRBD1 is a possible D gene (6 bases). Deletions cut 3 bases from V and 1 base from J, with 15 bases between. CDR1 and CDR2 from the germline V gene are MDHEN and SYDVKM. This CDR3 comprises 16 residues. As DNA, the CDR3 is TGTGCCAGCAGTTTTCAGGGGCCAGGGCTCCAAGAGACCCAGTACTTC. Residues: CASSFQGPGLQETQYF.

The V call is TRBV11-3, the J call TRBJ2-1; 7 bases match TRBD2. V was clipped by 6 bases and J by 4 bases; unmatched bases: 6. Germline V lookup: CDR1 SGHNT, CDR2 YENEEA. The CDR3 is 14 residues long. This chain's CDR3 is CASSPSGLYNEQFF. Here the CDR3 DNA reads TGTGCCAGCAGTCCTAGCGGCCTTTACAATGAGCAGTTCTTC.